This T cell receptor beta chain comes out of a study of tumor-infiltrating lymphocytes in localized non-small cell lung cancer. Data came from immunoSEQ multiplex PCR; TCRdb stores just in-frame clones and leaves some out. The data contain roughly 16,000 clones, roughly 79% of them singletons. Germline CDR1 reads MDHEN; CDR2 reads SYDVKM. This CDR3 is 14 amino acids long. Trimming cost V 11 bases and J 1 base, with 15 bases left between them. The V gene is TRBV28, the J gene TRBJ1-3; the D is unclear. The clonotype comes from a human donor with non-small cell lung cancer. The specimen sequenced was lung tumor tissue. The CDR3, as DNA: TGTGCCCTCAAGTCAGGCGAGTCTGGAAACACCATATATTTT. Its protein product is CALKSGESGNTIYF.